The clone carrying this T cell receptor (beta chain) was seen at least ten times. Its antigen remains unknown. Germline CDR1 is DFQATT and CDR2 is SNEGSKA (reference sequence). This CDR3 comprises 13 residues. V dropped 6 bases and J dropped 4 bases, with 13 bases sitting between them. As to time point: sample taken at primary tumor resection. Tumor, nontumor lung or frozen PBMC supplied whole RNA, sequenced without sorting. A distinct unique molecular identifier was carried by each TCR cDNA molecule. TCRdb independently ran MiXCR on the 5' RACE reads; one entry per CDR3 protein. The sample includes under 12,000 distinct CDR3 sequences, about 5% of them seen just once. The data belong to a study of spatial heterogeneity in lung cancer. Overall study findings and caveats: Expanded TCRs classified as ubiquitous or regional were counted, and these counts tracked ubiquitous and regional nonsynonymous mutations, respectively. Mutation tallies in tumors tracked expanded intratumoral alpha and beta TCR counts.

The receptor was isolated from a male donor with early-stage non-small cell lung cancer. The chain combines TRBV20-1 with TRBJ2-1; possibly TRBD2 for D (6 bases). This specimen was lung tumor tissue, taken at surgery. The CDR3 DNA follows: TGCAGTGCCAAAATAGGGACTTACAATGAGCAGTTCTTC. It specifies CSAKIGTYNEQFF.